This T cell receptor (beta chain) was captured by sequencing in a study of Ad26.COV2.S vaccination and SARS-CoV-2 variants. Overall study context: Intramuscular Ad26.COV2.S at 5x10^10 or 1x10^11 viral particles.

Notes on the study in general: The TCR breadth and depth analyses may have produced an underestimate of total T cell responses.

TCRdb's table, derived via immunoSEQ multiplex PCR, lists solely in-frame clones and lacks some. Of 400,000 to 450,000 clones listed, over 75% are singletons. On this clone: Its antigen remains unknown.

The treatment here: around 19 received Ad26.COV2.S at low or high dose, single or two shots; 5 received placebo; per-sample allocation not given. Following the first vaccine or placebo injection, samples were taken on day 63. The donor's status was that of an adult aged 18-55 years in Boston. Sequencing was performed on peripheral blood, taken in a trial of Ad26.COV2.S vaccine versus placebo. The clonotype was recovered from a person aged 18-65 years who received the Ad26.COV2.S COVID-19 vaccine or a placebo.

As DNA, the CDR3 is TGTGCCAGCAGCTTAGGTCTAGCGGGAGGGACGCAGTATTTT. This gives the protein CASSLGLAGGTQYF. V usage is TRBV7-3 and J usage is TRBJ2-3, with 12 nucleotides matching TRBD2. The CDR3 totals 14 residues. After removal of 2 bases from V and 9 bases from J, the junction contained 3 bases not matched to a gene. The V gene's germline CDR1 is SGHTA and CDR2 FQGTGA.